This is a list of T cell receptor beta chains from one sample in a study of T cells in Graves' hyperthyroidism and ophthalmopathy. TCRdb itself ran the multiplex PCR reads through MiXCR, one entry per CDR3 protein. Altogether 350,000 or so distinct CDR3 sequences are present, about 21% being singletons, with the ten largest covering roughly 52%. Sequencing was carried out using blood. All receptors come from a woman between 50 and 59 years old with Graves' hyperthyroidism. Both conserved end residues are part of each CDR3. A D gene is named only where the DNA matches it firmly. Rows may omit the clone size; those that give it use once, few, many or a size class.

TRBV6-5	many	-	TRBJ1-1	13	CASSYEEYTEAFF	TGTGCCAGCAGTTACGAGGAGTACACTGAAGCTTTCTTT
TRBV3-1	many	-	TRBJ1-4	13	CASSQGENEKLFF	TGTGCCAGCAGCCAAGGGGAGAATGAAAAACTGTTTTTT
TRBV20-1	-	-	TRBJ2-5	11	CSARGLGVQYF	TGCAGTGCTAGGGGACTTGGTGTACAGTACTTC
TRBV27	-	-	TRBJ2-5	13	CASRTSGVGTKYF	TGTGCCAGCAGGACCTCGGGGGTAGGGACGAAGTACTTC
TRBV20-1	many	TRBD2	TRBJ2-5	15	CSARDPAGGKETQYF	TGCAGTGCTAGAGATCCAGCGGGGGGGAAAGAGACCCAGTACTTC
TRBV20-1	many	-	TRBJ2-5	15	CSARVGLGAGETQYF	TGCAGTGCTAGAGTCGGGTTAGGGGCAGGGGAGACCCAGTACTTC
TRBV27	-	TRBD2	TRBJ2-3	15	CASSTSGRAGDTQYF	TGTGCCAGCAGTACGAGCGGGAGGGCGGGAGATACGCAGTATTTT
TRBV6-5	few	-	TRBJ2-6	18	CASSESWVQGSGANVLTF	TGTGCCAGCAGTGAGTCGTGGGTACAAGGATCTGGGGCCAACGTCCTGACTTTC
TRBV28	-	-	TRBJ2-1	16	CASSPVGAQGMNEQFF	TGTGCCAGCAGTCCAGTCGGGGCACAGGGTATGAATGAGCAGTTCTTC
TRBV2	many	-	TRBJ1-5	15	CASSEETGPNQPQHF	TGTGCCAGCAGTGAAGAAACAGGGCCCAATCAGCCCCAGCATTTT
TRBV11-1	many	-	TRBJ1-3	13	CASSLPSGNTIYF	TGTGCCAGCAGCTTACCCTCTGGAAACACCATATATTTT
TRBV20-1	few	TRBD2	TRBJ2-2	15	CSARETSGSTGELFF	TGCAGTGCTAGAGAGACTAGCGGGAGCACCGGGGAGCTGTTTTTT
TRBV25-1	-	TRBD2	TRBJ2-3	14	CASSVQRGADTQYF	TGTGCCAGCAGTGTTCAGCGGGGAGCAGATACGCAGTATTTT
TRBV11-1	many	-	TRBJ1-1	13	CASSRSMNTEAFF	TGTGCCAGCAGCCGATCCATGAACACTGAAGCTTTCTTT
TRBV15	-	-	TRBJ1-3	16	CATSRGIGNSGNTIYF	TGTGCCACCAGCAGAGGAATAGGTAACTCTGGAAACACCATATATTTT
TRBV5-1	many	-	TRBJ2-3	15	CASSLSGVGTDTQYF	TGCGCCAGCAGCTTGTCGGGCGTTGGCACAGATACGCAGTATTTT
TRBV19	few	-	TRBJ1-1	16	CASSVHSRHRNTEAFF	TGTGCCAGTAGTGTCCACTCTCGCCACAGGAACACTGAAGCTTTCTTT
TRBV4-1	few	-	TRBJ1-6	14	CASSQPVRGSPLHF	TGCGCCAGCAGCCAACCAGTCAGGGGTTCACCCCTCCACTTT
TRBV13	few	TRBD2	TRBJ2-7	15	CASSSRGGASYEQYF	TGTGCCAGCAGCTCTCGGGGAGGGGCCTCCTACGAGCAGTACTTC
TRBV3-1	many	-	TRBJ1-5	16	CASSQGRVIRNQPQHF	TGTGCCAGCAGCCAAGGCAGGGTGATCCGCAATCAGCCCCAGCATTTT
TRBV20-1	many	TRBD1	TRBJ2-5	15	CSARDQTRLRGLEYF	TGCAGTGCTAGGGACCAGACGCGCCTCAGGGGGCTGGAGTACTTC
TRBV3-1	many	-	TRBJ2-5	16	CASSRGVAQGTGTQYF	TGTGCCAGCAGCCGGGGGGTAGCGCAAGGTACCGGGACCCAGTACTTC